This T cell receptor (beta chain) was identified in a study of blood T cell repertoires in COVID-19. About the study: The study drew acute and convalescent COVID-19 samples from the United States, Italy and Spain. PBMCs, B-cell-depleted T cells, or T cells provided the cDNA or gDNA that made up the material.

Per the study methods: Reference gene primer amplification gave estimated nucleated cell counts. TCRdb keeps only in-frame clones here, not all; method: immunoSEQ multiplex PCR. The D gene and trimming were derived from the DNA, and the V and J assignments and clone size from that table. This repertoire shows hundreds of thousands of clones, almost 85% found once; its top ten account for under 2%. Sequenced material: peripheral blood. This TCR derives from a woman of 80 years or more with acute or convalescent COVID-19.

In DNA, the CDR3 is TGTGCCATCAGGGGCCATTTCTCTGGAAACACCATATATTTT. Its translation: CAIRGHFSGNTIYF. The rearrangement links TRBV10-3 to TRBJ1-3; no firm D call. Germline V gene sequence: CDR1 ENHRY, CDR2 SYGVKD. Trimming pared 6 bases from V and 0 bases from J, leaving 9 bases between. CDR3 length equals 14 residues.